Each of the 30 T cell receptor beta chains below was sequenced from the same sample in a study of regulatory T cells in long-lasting Graves disease. Indicated time point: persistent/refractory GD, antithyroid drugs over 5 years with positive TRAb. Researchers made the TCR library from RNA that was extracted from PBMCs. HTBI primers from iRepertoire and Arm-PCR of CDR3 regions yielded the TCR beta libraries. In TCRdb, the multiplex PCR reads were re-called with MiXCR into one record per CDR3 protein. This table has fewer than 450,000 distinct CDR3 sequences, 23% appearing once. The specimen comprised peripheral blood mononuclear cells (PBMCs), sampled when the disease was refractory, from a patient treated with antithyroid drugs. These TCRs come from a female donor with Graves disease.

The J gene is TRBJ2-4, the V gene TRBV4-1; no clear D gene. Germline CDR1 and CDR2: MGHRA and YSYEKL. The CDR3 loop spans 15 amino acids. V was shortened by 1 base and J by 0 bases, with 7 bases between the two germline ends. The CDR3 DNA reads TGCGCCAGCAGCCAAGCCCCCGGAGCCAAAAACATTCAGTACTTC. Translating gives CASSQAPGAKNIQYF.

The sample holds many counts of this clonotype. This chain joins TRBV10-3 and TRBJ2-7; D is ambiguous. V shed 7 bases and J shed 5 bases, with 12 bases lying between them. Germline CDR1 and CDR2: ENHRY and SYGVKD. The CDR3 loop spans 12 amino acids. CDR3 region: CAINGVGDEQYF. The CDR3 nucleotides read TGTGCCATCAACGGTGTAGGAGACGAGCAGTACTTC.

This chain connects TRBV12-3 or TRBV12-4 to TRBJ2-3; TRBD2 aligns across 8 bases. The CDR3 sequence is 16 residues long. Trimming cost V 4 bases and J 1 base; bases outside gene matches: 7. CDR3 bases: TGTGCCAGCAGTTCCTCCCCGGGACTAGGCACAGATACGCAGTATTTT. Translating gives CASSSSPGLGTDTQYF.

A note on this clonotype: A much larger clone is a single base away; this may be a read error. The CDR3 does not close with the conserved phenylalanine or tryptophan, likely indicating a read error. This chain uses TRBV7-9 with TRBJ2-5; the match to TRBD1 covers 7 bases. V shed 5 bases, J shed 5 bases, and the junction held 8 bases outside the gene matches. In germline, CDR1 is SEHNR, CDR2 FQNEAQ (reference sequence). The CDR3 covers 14 residues. The CDR3 sequence: CASSPNRGTETQYS. CDR3 DNA: TGTGCCAGCAGCCCTAACAGGGGAACCGAGACCCAGTACTCC.

This chain joins TRBV20-1 and TRBJ2-3, with D possibly matching TRBD2 (7 bases). Germline V gene data show CDR1 as DFQATT and CDR2 as SNEGSKA (reference sequence). CDR3 length equals 14 residues. V gave up 3 bases and J gave up 8 bases, with 18 bases separating them. This CDR3 reads CSASMAGEGGTQYF. CDR3 bases: TGCAGTGCTAGTATGGCGGGAGAAGGGGGTACGCAGTATTTT.

This chain connects TRBV5-1 to TRBJ2-6; D gene unclear. This CDR3 region has 15 residues. Deletions cut 4 bases from V and 0 bases from J, with 8 bases between. Germline CDR1 reads SGHRS; CDR2 reads YFSETQ. This CDR3 is CASSAGSSGANVLTF. The CDR3 DNA reads as TGCGCCAGCAGCGCTGGTAGCTCTGGGGCCAACGTCCTGACTTTC.

This clonotype has a count of ten or more. The chain has TRBV28 and TRBJ1-1; tentatively, D is TRBD1 (6 bases). There are 18 residues in the CDR3. Germline CDR1 reads MDHEN; CDR2 reads SYDVKM. V lost 6 bases and J lost 0, with 23 bases in between. CDR3 in DNA: TGTGCCAGCAGCTACCTAAATAGAAGAGGACAGATGAACACTGAAGCTTTCTTT. Its protein is CASSYLNRRGQMNTEAFF.

V gene TRBV10-3 combines with J gene TRBJ1-1; TRBD1 is a possible D gene (6 bases). The CDR3 is made up of 16 amino acids. V was shortened by 4 bases and J by 0 bases, with 15 bases between the two germline ends. Germline CDR1 reads ENHRY; CDR2 reads SYGVKD. The CDR3 DNA follows: TGTGCCATCAGTGCAGGGGCGGTAGGTTTGAACACTGAAGCTTTCTTT. As protein: CAISAGAVGLNTEAFF.

A few counts support this clonotype. This chain links TRBV13 with TRBJ1-1; maybe TRBD1 (5 bases). Germline CDR1 reads PRHDT; CDR2 reads FYEKMQ (reference sequence). V lost 1 base and J lost 6, with 18 bases in between. The CDR3 spans 16 residues. The CDR3: CASSLVGAGSWAEAFF. The DNA for the CDR3 is TGTGCCAGCAGCTTAGTTGGTGCAGGGAGCTGGGCTGAAGCTTTCTTT.

A few counts support this clonotype. One junction end disagrees with the germline gene, perhaps due to a read error. The V call is TRBV7-2, the J call TRBJ2-6; no clear D gene. CDR3 length: 16 residues. The germline CDR1 and CDR2 sequences are SGHTA and FQGNSA. The CDR3 nucleotides are TGTGCCAGCACCTTAGTTACAGCATCTGGGGCCAACGTCCTGACTTTC. This gives the protein CASTLVTASGANVLTF.

This clonotype was observed once. A much larger clone is a single base away; this may be a read error. V is TRBV6-1 and J is TRBJ1-1; 7 bases fit TRBD1. Germline V lookup: CDR1 MNHNS, CDR2 SASEGT. J gave up 1 base and V 10 bases, and 15 bases lay outside the gene matches. The length of the CDR3 is 16 residues. The CDR3 loop reads CATLLPRGGTNTEAFF. The CDR3 DNA follows: TGTGCCACCCTTCTCCCAAGAGGGGGCACGAACACTGAAGCTTTCTTT.

This clonotype was seen repeatedly, ten times or more. The rearrangement links TRBV2 to TRBJ2-5, with D possibly TRBD2 on 5 matching bases. The V gene lost 4 bases and the J gene lost 0 bases, with 9 bases spanning the gap. The V gene's germline CDR1 is SNHLY and CDR2 FYNNEI. CDR3 length equals 14 residues. The CDR3 DNA reads as TGTGCCAGCAGTGGGGGAGACTACCAAGAGACCCAGTACTTC. Encoded protein: CASSGGDYQETQYF. Looking up the rest from reference TRBV2 and TRBJ2-5 gives the full variable domain: EPEVTQTPSHQVTQMGQEVILRCVPISNHLYFYWYRQILGQKVEFLVSFYNNEISEKSEIFDDQFSVERPDGSNFTLKIRSTKLEDSAMYFCASSGGDYQETQYFGPGTRLLVL.

This clonotype has at least ten counts. This chain uses TRBV2 with TRBJ1-1; D is unclear. There are 14 residues in the CDR3. The V end was cut by 6 bases, the J end by 1 base, with 12 bases between. Looked up from germline, CDR1 is SNHLY and CDR2 is FYNNEI. CDR3 sequence (DNA): TGTGCCAGCAGCCCGTTACGGACGAACACTGAAGCTTTCTTT. This gives the protein CASSPLRTNTEAFF.

The V and J genes are TRBV27 and TRBJ2-7, with 10 bases that match TRBD1. The CDR3 is made up of 14 amino acids. V shed 5 bases and J 6 bases; nucleotides not matched to a gene: 7. Germline CDR1 is MNHEY and CDR2 is SMNVEV (reference sequence). DNA of the CDR3: TGTGCCAGCAGTCCCGGGACAGGGGTTATCGAGCAGTACTTC. This encodes CASSPGTGVIEQYF.

The chain combines TRBV6-1 with TRBJ2-6; D perhaps matches TRBD1 (6 bases). V dropped 7 bases and J dropped 2 bases, with 9 bases sitting between them. Germline-derived CDR1 and CDR2 are MNHNS and SASEGT. This CDR3 comprises 14 residues. CDR3 sequence (DNA): TGTGCCAGCAAAACAGGGACTGGGGCCAACGTCCTGACTTTC. This encodes CASKTGTGANVLTF.

This clonotype was seen ten or more times. The chain combines TRBV5-1 with TRBJ1-2; the match to TRBD1 covers 7 bases. The CDR3 contains 13 residues. CDR1 is SGHRS and CDR2 is YFSETQ in the germline V gene. The V segment lost 0 bases and the J segment 6 bases; nucleotides outside the gene matches: 2. CDR3 DNA sequence: TGCGCCAGCAGCTTGGCCACAGGGGATGGCTACACCTTC. Its protein is CASSLATGDGYTF.

The chain employs TRBV14 and TRBJ2-7, with D perhaps matching TRBD1 (6 bases). The V end was cut by 4 bases, the J end by 0 bases, with 10 bases between. The CDR3 contains 14 residues. The germline V gene has CDR1 SGHDN and CDR2 FVKESK. DNA for the CDR3: TGTGCCAGCAGCCGGACAGCTAGCTCCTACGAGCAGTACTTC. Protein product: CASSRTASSYEQYF.

This clonotype was observed a handful of times. The V gene is TRBV6-1, the J gene TRBJ1-5; D is unclear. Germline V gene sequence: CDR1 MNHNS, CDR2 SASEGT. The CDR3 contains 14 residues. Trimming stripped 9 bases from V and 3 bases from J, with 15 bases between. The CDR3 loop is CASRYVGSNQPQHF. In DNA form, the CDR3 reads TGTGCCAGTCGGTATGTTGGGTCCAATCAGCCCCAGCATTTT.

J is TRBJ1-1 and V is TRBV20-1; 7 bases line up with TRBD1. With V trimmed by 6 bases and J by 1 base, 5 bases remained unmatched. CDR3 length: 13 amino acids. The germline CDR1 and CDR2 sequences are DFQATT and SNEGSKA (reference sequence). The CDR3 DNA follows: TGCAGTGCGCCGGGACAGCCGAACACTGAAGCTTTCTTT. The encoded protein is CSAPGQPNTEAFF.

There are many counts of this clonotype. This rearrangement joins TRBV6-2 or TRBV6-3 to TRBJ2-7; 9 bases map to TRBD2. V lost 5 bases, J lost 0 bases, and 14 bases stayed unmatched. The CDR3 covers 18 residues. Germline V gives CDR1 MNHEY, CDR2 SVGEGT. The CDR3 region is CASSPRSGRPRSSYEQYF. DNA for the CDR3: TGTGCCAGCAGTCCCCGGAGCGGGAGGCCCCGATCCTCCTACGAGCAGTACTTC.

As for this clonotype: Just one base apart from a much larger clone, this may be a read error. Here the CDR3 reads CASSQTGGNTGELFF. Written as DNA, the CDR3 is TGTGCCAGCAGTCAGACAGGGGGGAACACCGGGGAGCTGTTTTTT. The gene calls are TRBV6-1 and TRBJ2-2; TRBD1 aligns across 9 bases. CDR3 length: 15 amino acids. J lost 1 base, V lost 5 bases, and 2 bases had no gene match. Germline V gene sequence: CDR1 MNHNS, CDR2 SASEGT.

This clonotype turned up a few times. This chain connects TRBV6-2 or TRBV6-3 to TRBJ2-7; D remains unclear. V lost 4 bases and J lost 9, with 13 bases in between. The CDR3 sequence is 12 residues long. Germline CDR1 reads MNHEY; CDR2 reads SVGEGT. CDR3 in DNA: TGTGCCAGCAGTTCCGCGAGCCTCGGGCAGTACTTC. As protein: CASSSASLGQYF.

The V gene is TRBV20-1, the J gene TRBJ1-1; D is undetermined. Germline V gives CDR1 DFQATT, CDR2 SNEGSKA (reference sequence). The CDR3 length is 14 residues. V shed 5 bases and J shed 1 base, with 14 bases lying between them. In DNA form, the CDR3 reads TGCAGTGCTTCGAAAACAACCGGGAACACTGAAGCTTTCTTT. It codes for CSASKTTGNTEAFF.

This clonotype has more than one count but fewer than ten. The chain uses TRBV7-2 and TRBJ2-7; a weak D match, TRBD2 (6 bases). This CDR3 is 14 amino acids long. Trimming took 5 bases from V and 4 from J, leaving 15 bases between them. The germline V gene encodes CDR1 SGHTA and CDR2 FQGNSA. This chain's CDR3 is CASSPIVADYEQYF. The CDR3 coding sequence is TGTGCCAGCAGCCCAATAGTAGCGGATTACGAGCAGTACTTC.

This clonotype was observed a handful of times. The CDR3 is CASSPIAGGLYEQYF. The CDR3 DNA reads as TGTGCCAGCAGCCCCATAGCGGGAGGGCTCTACGAGCAGTACTTC. The chain recombines TRBV12-3 or TRBV12-4 with TRBJ2-7; TRBD2 agrees at 11 bases. Losses at the gene ends were 6 bases for V and 3 bases for J; bases not matched to a gene: 7. This CDR3 is 15 amino acids long.

The CDR3 sequence is CASTPSSGEQFF. The CDR3 DNA reads TGCGCCAGCACCCCGTCCTCCGGGGAGCAGTTCTTC. This chain uses TRBV4-1 with TRBJ2-1; D unclear. This CDR3 has 12 amino acids. The germline gives CDR1 MGHRA, CDR2 YSYEKL. V was pared by 7 bases and J by 10 bases, with 14 bases between.

This clonotype has more than one count but fewer than ten. The rearrangement links TRBV20-1 to TRBJ1-5, with a possible D match to TRBD1 (6 bases). The V gene's germline CDR1 is DFQATT and CDR2 SNEGSKA (reference sequence). Between the trimmed V and J ends, which lost 3 bases and 2 bases, there was a span of 14 bases. This CDR3 has 15 amino acids. Written as DNA, the CDR3 is TGCAGTGCTAGCCGAAGGGGGGCTGGCAATCAGCCCCAGCATTTT. Translation gives CSASRRGAGNQPQHF.

A few counts support this clonotype. This chain joins TRBV20-1 and TRBJ2-7; D possibly uses TRBD1 or TRBD2 (6 bases each). The CDR3 is 14 residues long. CDR1 DFQATT and CDR2 SNEGSKA come from the germline V gene (reference sequence). V lost 0 bases to trimming and J lost 1 base, with 10 bases between them. DNA for the CDR3: TGCAGTGCTAGAGAAGGGGGGAATTCCTACGAGCAGTACTTC. Translation: CSAREGGNSYEQYF.

This clonotype was picked up many times. J is TRBJ1-2 and V is TRBV29-1; TRBD1 is a possible D gene (6 bases). CDR1 is SQVTM and CDR2 is ANQGSEA in the germline V gene. This CDR3 contains 14 residues. V was pared by 4 bases and J by 4 bases, with 16 bases between. The CDR3 spells CSVVDSTGVYGYTF. CDR3 nucleotide sequence: TGCAGCGTTGTCGATTCGACAGGCGTCTATGGCTACACCTTC.

This chain links TRBV20-1 with TRBJ2-3; possibly TRBD1 for D (5 bases). Germline CDR1 and CDR2: DFQATT and SNEGSKA (reference sequence). The CDR3 consists of 13 residues. CDR3 DNA sequence: TGCAGCGTTCATCAGGGAAGCACAGATACGCAGTATTTT. This sequence encodes CSVHQGSTDTQYF.